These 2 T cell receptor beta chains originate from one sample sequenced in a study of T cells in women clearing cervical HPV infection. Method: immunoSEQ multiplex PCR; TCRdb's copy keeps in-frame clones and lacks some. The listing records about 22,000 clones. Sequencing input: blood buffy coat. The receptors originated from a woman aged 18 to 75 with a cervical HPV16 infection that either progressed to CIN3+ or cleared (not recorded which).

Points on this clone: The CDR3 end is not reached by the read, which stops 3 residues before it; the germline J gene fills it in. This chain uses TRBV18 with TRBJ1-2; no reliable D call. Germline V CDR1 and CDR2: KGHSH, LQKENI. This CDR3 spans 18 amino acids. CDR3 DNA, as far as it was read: TGTGCCAGCTCACCTACCGGGTCTAGCGGGTACCGCACAGATACC. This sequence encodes CASSPTGSSGYRTDT. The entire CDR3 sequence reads CASSPTGSSGYRTDTYTF.

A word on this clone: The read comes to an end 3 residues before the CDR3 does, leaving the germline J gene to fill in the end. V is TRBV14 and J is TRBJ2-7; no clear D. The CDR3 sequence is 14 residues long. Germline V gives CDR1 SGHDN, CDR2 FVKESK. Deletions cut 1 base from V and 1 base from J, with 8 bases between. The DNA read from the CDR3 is TGTGCCAGCAGCCAAGTTGGCAGGTCCTACGAG. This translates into CASSQVGRSYE. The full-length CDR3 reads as CASSQVGRSYEQYF.